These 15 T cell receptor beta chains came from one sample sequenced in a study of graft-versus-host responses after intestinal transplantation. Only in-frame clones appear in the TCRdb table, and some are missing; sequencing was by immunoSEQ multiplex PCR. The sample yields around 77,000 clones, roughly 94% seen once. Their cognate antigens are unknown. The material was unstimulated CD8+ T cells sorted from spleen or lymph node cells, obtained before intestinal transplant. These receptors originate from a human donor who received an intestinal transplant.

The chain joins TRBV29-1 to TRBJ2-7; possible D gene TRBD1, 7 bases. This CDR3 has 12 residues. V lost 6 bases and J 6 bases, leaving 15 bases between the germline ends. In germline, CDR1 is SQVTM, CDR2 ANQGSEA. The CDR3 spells CSVLGGGGEQYF. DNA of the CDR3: TGCAGCGTATTAGGAGGGGGCGGCGAGCAGTACTTC.

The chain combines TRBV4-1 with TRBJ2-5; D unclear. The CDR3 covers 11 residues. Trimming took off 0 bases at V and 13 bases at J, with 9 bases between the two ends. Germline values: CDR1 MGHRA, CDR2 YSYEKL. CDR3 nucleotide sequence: TGCGCCAGCAGCCAAGACCGTAGGCTGTACTTC. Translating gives CASSQDRRLYF.

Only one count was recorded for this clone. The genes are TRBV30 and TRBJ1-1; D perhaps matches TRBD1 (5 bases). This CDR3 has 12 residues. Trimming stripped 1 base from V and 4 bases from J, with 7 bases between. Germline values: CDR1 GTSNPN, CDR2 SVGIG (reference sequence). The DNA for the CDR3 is TGTGCCTGGAGTGACCAGGGCACTGAAGCTTTCTTT. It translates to CAWSDQGTEAFF.

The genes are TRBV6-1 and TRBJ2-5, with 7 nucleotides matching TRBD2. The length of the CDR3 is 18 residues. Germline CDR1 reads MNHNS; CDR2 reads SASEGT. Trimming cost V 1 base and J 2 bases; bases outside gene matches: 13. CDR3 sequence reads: CASSEERGVGRTQETQYF. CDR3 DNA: TGTGCCAGCAGTGAAGAACGGGGGGTGGGGCGGACACAAGAGACCCAGTACTTC.

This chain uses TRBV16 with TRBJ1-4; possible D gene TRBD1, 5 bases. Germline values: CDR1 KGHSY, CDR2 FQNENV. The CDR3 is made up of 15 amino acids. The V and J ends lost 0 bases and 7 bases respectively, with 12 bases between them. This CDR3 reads CASSQSGQGAEKLFF. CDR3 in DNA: TGTGCCAGCAGCCAATCTGGTCAGGGTGCTGAAAAACTGTTTTTT.

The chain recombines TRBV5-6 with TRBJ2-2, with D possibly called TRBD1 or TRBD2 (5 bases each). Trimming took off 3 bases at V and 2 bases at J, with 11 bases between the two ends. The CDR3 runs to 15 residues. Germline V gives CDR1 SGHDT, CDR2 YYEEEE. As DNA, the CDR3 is TGTGCCAGCAGCTGGGGGAGTGGAAACACCGGGGAGCTGTTTTTT. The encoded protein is CASSWGSGNTGELFF.

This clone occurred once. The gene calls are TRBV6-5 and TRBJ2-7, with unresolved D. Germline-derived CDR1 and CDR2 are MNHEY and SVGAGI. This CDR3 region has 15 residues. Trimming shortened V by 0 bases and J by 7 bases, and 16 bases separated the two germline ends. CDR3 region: CASSYSGWWATEQYF. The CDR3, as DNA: TGTGCCAGCAGTTACTCGGGGTGGTGGGCTACGGAGCAGTACTTC.

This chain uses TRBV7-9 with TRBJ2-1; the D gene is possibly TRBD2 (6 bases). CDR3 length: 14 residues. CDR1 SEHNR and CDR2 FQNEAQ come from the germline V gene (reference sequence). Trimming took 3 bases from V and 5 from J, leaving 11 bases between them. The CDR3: CASSFASADNEQFF. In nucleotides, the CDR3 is TGTGCCAGCAGCTTCGCTAGCGCGGACAATGAGCAGTTCTTC. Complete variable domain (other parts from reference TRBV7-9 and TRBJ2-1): DTGVSQNPRHKITKRGQNVTFRCDPISEHNRLYWYRQTLGQGPEFLTYFQNEAQLEKSRLLSDRFSAERPKGSFSTLEIQRTEQGDSAMYLCASSFASADNEQFFGPGTRLTVL.

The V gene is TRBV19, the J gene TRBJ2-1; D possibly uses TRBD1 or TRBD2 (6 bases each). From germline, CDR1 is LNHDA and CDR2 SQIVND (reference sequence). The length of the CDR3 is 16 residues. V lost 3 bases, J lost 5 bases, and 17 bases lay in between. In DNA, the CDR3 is TGTGCCAGTAGTATCGGGGGCGGGCGCCGTCACAATGAGCAGTTCTTC. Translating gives CASSIGGGRRHNEQFF.

The CDR3 nucleotides are TGTGCCAGCAGTTTTTTACCTACCCGTTACGAGCAGTACTTC. This codes for CASSFLPTRYEQYF. The chain employs TRBV27 and TRBJ2-7; D remains ambiguous. The CDR3 covers 14 residues. Trimming pared 3 bases from V and 4 bases from J, leaving 13 bases between. The germline V gene encodes CDR1 MNHEY and CDR2 SMNVEV (reference sequence).

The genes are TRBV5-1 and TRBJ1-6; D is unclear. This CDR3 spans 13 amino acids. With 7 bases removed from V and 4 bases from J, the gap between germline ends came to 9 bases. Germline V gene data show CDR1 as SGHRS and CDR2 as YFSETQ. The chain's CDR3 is CASPGGYNSPLHF. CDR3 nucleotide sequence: TGCGCCAGCCCCGGAGGGTATAATTCACCCCTCCACTTT.

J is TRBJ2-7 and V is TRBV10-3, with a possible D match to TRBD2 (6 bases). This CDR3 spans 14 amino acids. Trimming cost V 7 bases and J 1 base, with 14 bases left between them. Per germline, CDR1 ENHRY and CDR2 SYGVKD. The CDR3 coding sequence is TGTGCCATCAAGGGTGGCGGGGATTCCTACGAGCAGTACTTC. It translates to CAIKGGGDSYEQYF.

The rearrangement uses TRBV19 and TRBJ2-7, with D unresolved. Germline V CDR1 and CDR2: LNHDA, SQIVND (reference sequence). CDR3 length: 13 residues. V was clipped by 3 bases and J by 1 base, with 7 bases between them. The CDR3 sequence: CASSMAVSYEQYF. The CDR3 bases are TGTGCCAGTAGTATGGCCGTGTCCTACGAGCAGTACTTC.

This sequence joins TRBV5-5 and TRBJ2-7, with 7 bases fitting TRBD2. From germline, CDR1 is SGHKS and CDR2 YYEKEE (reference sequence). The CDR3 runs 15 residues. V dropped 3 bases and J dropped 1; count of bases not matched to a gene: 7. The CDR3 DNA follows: TGTGCCAGCAGCTACCTGACTAGCCCGTCCTACGAGCAGTACTTC. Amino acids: CASSYLTSPSYEQYF.

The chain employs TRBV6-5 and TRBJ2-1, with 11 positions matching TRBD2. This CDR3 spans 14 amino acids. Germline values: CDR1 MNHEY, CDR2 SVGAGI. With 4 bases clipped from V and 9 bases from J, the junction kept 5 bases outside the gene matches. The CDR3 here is CASSSLAGDREQFF. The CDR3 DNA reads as TGTGCCAGCAGTTCACTAGCGGGAGACCGTGAGCAGTTCTTC.